The entry below describes one TCR beta chain. This record comes from a study of blood T cell repertoires in COVID-19. From germline, CDR1 is LGHNA and CDR2 YSLEER. The CDR3 covers 18 residues. The V segment lost 1 base and the J segment 5 bases; nucleotides outside the gene matches: 17. The protocol was immunoSEQ multiplex PCR, while the TCRdb copy is restricted to in-frame clones and leaves out a portion. The sample consists of about 140,000 clones, roughly 89% of them appearing once. The chain employs TRBV4-3 and TRBJ2-7, with 7 nucleotides matching TRBD2. Sequencing input: peripheral blood. This TCR derives from a woman in her forties or fifties with active or convalescent COVID-19. The CDR3 region is CASSQVLASQGGSNEQYF. Here the CDR3 DNA reads TGCGCCAGCAGCCAAGTTCTTGCAAGCCAGGGAGGGTCTAACGAGCAGTACTTC.